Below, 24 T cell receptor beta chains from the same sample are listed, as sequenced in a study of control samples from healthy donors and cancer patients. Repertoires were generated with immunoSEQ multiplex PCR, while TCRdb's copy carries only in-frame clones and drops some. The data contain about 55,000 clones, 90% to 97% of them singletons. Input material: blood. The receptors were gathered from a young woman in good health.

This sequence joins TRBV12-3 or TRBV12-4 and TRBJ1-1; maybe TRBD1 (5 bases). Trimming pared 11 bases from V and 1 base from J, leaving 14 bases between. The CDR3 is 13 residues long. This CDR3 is CAQKIQENTEAFF. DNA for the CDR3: TGTGCCCAAAAAATACAGGAGAACACTGAAGCTTTCTTT.

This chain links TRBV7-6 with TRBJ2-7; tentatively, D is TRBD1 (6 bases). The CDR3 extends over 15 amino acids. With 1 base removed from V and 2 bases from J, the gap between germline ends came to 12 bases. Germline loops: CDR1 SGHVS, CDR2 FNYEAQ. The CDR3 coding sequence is TGTGCCAGCAGCTTAGGAGGGACAAAGGCCTACGAGCAGTACTTC. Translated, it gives CASSLGGTKAYEQYF.

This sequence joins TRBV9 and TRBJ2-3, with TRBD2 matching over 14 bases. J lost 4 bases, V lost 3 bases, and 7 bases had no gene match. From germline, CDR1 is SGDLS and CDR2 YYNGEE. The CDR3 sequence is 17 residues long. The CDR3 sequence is CASSATSGGALADTQYF. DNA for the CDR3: TGTGCCAGCAGCGCGACTAGCGGGGGGGCCTTGGCAGATACGCAGTATTTT.

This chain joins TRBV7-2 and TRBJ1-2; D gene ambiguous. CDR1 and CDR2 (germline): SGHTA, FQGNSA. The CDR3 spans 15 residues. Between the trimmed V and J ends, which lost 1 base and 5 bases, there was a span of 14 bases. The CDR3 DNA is TGTGCCAGCAGCTTAGGGGCAGTTCAAGTTTATGGCTACACCTTC. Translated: CASSLGAVQVYGYTF.

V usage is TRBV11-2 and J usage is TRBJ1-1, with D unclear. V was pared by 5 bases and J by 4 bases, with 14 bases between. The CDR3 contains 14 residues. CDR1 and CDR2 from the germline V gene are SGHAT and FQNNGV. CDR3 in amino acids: CASSPTRGRTEAFF. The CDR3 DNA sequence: TGTGCCAGCAGCCCCACACGAGGGCGCACTGAAGCTTTCTTT.

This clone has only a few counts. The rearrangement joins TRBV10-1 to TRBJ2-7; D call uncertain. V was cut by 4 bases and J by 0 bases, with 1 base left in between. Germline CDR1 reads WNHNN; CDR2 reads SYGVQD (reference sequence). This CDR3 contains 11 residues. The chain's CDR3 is CASSASYEQYF. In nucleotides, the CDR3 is TGCGCCAGCAGTGCCTCCTACGAGCAGTACTTC.

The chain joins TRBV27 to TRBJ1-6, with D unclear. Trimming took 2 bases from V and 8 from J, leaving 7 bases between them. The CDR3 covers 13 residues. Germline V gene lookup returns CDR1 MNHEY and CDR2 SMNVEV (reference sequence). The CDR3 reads CASSLAADSPLHF. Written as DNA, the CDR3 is TGTGCCAGCAGTTTAGCCGCGGATTCACCCCTCCACTTT.

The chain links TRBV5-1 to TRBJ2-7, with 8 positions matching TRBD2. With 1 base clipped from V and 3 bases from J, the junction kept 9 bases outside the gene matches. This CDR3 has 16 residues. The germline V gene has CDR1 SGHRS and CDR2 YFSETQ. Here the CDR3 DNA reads TGCGCCAGCAGCTTGTCCCCTACTGCGGGGGGCTACGAGCAGTACTTC. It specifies CASSLSPTAGGYEQYF. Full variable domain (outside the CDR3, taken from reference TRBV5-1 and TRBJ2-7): KAGVTQTPRYLIKTRGQQVTLSCSPISGHRSVSWYQQTPGQGLQFLFEYFSETQRNKGNFPGRFSGRQFSNSRSEMNVSTLELGDSALYLCASSLSPTAGGYEQYFGPGTRLTVT.

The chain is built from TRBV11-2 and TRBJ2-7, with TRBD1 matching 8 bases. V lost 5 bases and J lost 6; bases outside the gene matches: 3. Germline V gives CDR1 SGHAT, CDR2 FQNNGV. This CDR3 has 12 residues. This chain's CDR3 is CASSEGTGEQYF. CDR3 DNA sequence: TGTGCCAGCAGCGAGGGGACAGGCGAGCAGTACTTC.

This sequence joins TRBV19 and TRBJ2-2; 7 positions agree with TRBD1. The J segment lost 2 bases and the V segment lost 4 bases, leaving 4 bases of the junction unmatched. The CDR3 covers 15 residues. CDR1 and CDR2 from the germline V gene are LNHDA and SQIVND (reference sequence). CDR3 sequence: CASSSRQGNTGELFF. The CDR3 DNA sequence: TGTGCCAGTAGTAGCAGACAGGGAAACACCGGGGAGCTGTTTTTT. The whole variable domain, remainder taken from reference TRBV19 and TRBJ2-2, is DGGITQSPKYLFRKEGQNVTLSCEQNLNHDAMYWYRQDPGQGLRLIYYSQIVNDFQKGDIAEGYSVSREKKESFPLTVTSAQKNPTAFYLCASSSRQGNTGELFFGEGSRLTVL.

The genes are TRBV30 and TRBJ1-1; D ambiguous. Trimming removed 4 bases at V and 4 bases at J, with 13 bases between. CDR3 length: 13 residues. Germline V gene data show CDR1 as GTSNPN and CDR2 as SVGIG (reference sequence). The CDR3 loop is CAWKLGISTEAFF. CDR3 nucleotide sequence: TGTGCCTGGAAATTGGGGATCAGCACTGAAGCTTTCTTT.

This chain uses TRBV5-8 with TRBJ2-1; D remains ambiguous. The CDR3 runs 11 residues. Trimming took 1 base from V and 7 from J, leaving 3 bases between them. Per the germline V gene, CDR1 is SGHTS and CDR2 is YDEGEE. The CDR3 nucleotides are TGTGCCAGCAGCTTGTGGAATGAGCAGTTCTTC. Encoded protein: CASSLWNEQFF.

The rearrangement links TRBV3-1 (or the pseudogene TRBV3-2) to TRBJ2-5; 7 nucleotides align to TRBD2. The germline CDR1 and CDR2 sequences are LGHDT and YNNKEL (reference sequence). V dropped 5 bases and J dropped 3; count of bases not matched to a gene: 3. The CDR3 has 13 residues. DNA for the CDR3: TGTGCCAGCAGCTTCCGGGGGGAAGAGACCCAGTACTTC. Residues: CASSFRGEETQYF.

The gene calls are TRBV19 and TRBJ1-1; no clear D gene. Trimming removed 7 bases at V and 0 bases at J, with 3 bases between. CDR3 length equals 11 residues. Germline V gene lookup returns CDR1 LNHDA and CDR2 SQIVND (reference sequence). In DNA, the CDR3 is TGTGCCAGTATCCTGAACACTGAAGCTTTCTTT. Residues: CASILNTEAFF.

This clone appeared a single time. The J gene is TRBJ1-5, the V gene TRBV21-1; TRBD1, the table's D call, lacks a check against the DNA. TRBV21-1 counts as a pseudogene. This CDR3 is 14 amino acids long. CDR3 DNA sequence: TGTGCCAAACTCAATCCGACACTCAATCAGCCCCAGCATTTT. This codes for CAKLNPTLNQPQHF.

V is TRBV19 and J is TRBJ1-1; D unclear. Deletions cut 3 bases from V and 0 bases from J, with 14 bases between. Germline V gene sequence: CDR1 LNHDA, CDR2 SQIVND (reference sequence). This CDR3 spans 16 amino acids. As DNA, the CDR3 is TGTGCCAGTAGTATTAGGACTTTACTCTTGAACACTGAAGCTTTCTTT. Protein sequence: CASSIRTLLLNTEAFF.

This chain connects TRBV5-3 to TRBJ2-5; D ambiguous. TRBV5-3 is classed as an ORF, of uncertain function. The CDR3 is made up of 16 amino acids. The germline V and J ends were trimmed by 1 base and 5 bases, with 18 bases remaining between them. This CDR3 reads CARSLPSDELWETQYF. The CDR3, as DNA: TGTGCCAGAAGCTTGCCTTCTGACGAGCTTTGGGAGACCCAGTACTTC.

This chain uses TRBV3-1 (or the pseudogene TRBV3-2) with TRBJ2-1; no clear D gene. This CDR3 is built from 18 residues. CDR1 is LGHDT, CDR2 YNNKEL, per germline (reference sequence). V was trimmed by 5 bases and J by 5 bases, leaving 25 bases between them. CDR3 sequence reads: CASSINHPISHSDNEQFF. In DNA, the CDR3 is TGTGCCAGCAGCATTAATCATCCCATTTCCCATTCCGACAATGAGCAGTTCTTC.

The CDR3 DNA follows: TGTGCCAGCAGTTACGACAACTCCTACGAGCAGTACTTC. It specifies CASSYDNSYEQYF. The chain joins TRBV6-5 to TRBJ2-7; D remains unclear. V was cut by 2 bases and J by 0 bases, with 5 bases left in between. The CDR3 length is 13 residues. Germline V gene sequence: CDR1 MNHEY, CDR2 SVGAGI.

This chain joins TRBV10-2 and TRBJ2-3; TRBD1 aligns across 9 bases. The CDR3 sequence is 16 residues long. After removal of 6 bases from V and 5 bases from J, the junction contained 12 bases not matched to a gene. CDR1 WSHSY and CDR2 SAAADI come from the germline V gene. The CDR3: CASSDPGQGARDTQYF. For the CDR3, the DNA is TGCGCCAGCAGCGATCCGGGACAGGGTGCGAGAGATACGCAGTATTTT.

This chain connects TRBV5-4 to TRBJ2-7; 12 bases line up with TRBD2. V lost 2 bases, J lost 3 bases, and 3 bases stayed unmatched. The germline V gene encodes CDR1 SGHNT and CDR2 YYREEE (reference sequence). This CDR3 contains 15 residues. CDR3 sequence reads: CASSLLTSGGYEQYF. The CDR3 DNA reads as TGTGCCAGCAGCTTACTGACTAGCGGGGGCTACGAGCAGTACTTC.

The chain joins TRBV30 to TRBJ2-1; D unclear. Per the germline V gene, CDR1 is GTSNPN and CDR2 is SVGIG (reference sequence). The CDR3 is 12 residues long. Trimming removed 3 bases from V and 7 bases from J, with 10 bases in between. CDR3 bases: TGTGCCTGGAGGGCCCTAGAAAATGAGCAGTTCTTC. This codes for CAWRALENEQFF.

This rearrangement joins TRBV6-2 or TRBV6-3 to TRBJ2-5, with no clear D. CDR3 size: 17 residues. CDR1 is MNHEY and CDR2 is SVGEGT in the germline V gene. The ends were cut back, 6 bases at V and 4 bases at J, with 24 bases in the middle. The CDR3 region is CASSQTLVEEAPETQYF. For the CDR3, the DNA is TGTGCCAGCAGCCAGACCCTAGTGGAAGAAGCGCCAGAGACCCAGTACTTC.

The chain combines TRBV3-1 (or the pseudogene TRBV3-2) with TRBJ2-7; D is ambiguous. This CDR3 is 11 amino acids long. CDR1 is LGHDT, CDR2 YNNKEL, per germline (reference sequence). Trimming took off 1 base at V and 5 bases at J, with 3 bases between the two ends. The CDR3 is CASSQGHEQYF. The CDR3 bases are TGTGCCAGCAGCCAAGGCCACGAGCAGTACTTC.